This T cell receptor beta chain was obtained from a study of blood T cell repertoires in COVID-19. Study summary: The United States, Italy and Spain provided the acute and convalescent COVID-19 samples. PBMCs, B-cell-depleted T cells, or T cells provided the cDNA or gDNA that made up the material.

Trimming removed 3 bases from V and 1 base from J, with 16 bases in between. The germline CDR1 and CDR2 sequences are SGDLS and YYNGEE. CDR3 length: 16 residues. Authors' analysis steps: Researchers report that nucleated cell counts were estimated from reference gene primer amplification. Sequenced by immunoSEQ multiplex PCR; TCRdb stores in-frame clones only, minus some. The V and J calls and clone size are taken from that table; D and trimming were inferred from the DNA. Of roughly 150,000 clones listed, 60% to 80% were seen once; the top ten hold around 2.7%. This clonotype was sampled from a man aged 70 or older with acute or convalescent COVID-19. V usage is TRBV9 and J usage is TRBJ1-1, with TRBD1 as a possible D gene (6 bases). Sequencing was carried out using peripheral blood. CDR3 amino acids: CASSGESGAKNTEAFF. CDR3 nucleotide sequence: TGTGCCAGCAGCGGAGAATCAGGGGCCAAGAACACTGAAGCTTTCTTT.